This entry lists 5 T cell receptor beta chains sequenced from one sample in a study of T-cell memory formation after mild COVID-19. TCRdb used MiXCR to reprocess the 5' RACE reads, holding one entry per CDR3 protein. The sample lists fewer than 350,000 distinct CDR3 sequences; over 11% were seen once. The specimen sequenced was PBMCs or a T cell subset sorted from them (not recorded which). The receptors were sampled from a man aged 18 to 30 who had mild COVID-19 (a few samples of this study predate the infection). Cell type and time point are not known.

This clonotype has more than one count but fewer than ten. The chain recombines TRBV20-1 with TRBJ2-7, with D possibly being TRBD1 (5 bases). Trimming removed 3 bases at V and 4 bases at J, with 13 bases between. The CDR3 spans 13 residues. Germline CDR1 reads DFQATT; CDR2 reads SNEGSKA (reference sequence). The CDR3 region has the DNA TGCAGTGCTAGGGCAGGGAATAGTTACGAGCAGTACTTC. Translation: CSARAGNSYEQYF.

The table lists this clonotype with many counts. This sequence joins TRBV4-3 and TRBJ2-4, with D uncertain. The V and J ends lost 0 bases and 3 bases respectively, with 18 bases between them. Germline V gene sequence: CDR1 LGHNA, CDR2 YSLEER. The length of the CDR3 is 18 residues. CDR3 nucleotides: TGCGCCAGCAGCCAAGAAGGATCGCCTCTTTGGGGCAAAAACATTCAGTACTTC. This translates into CASSQEGSPLWGKNIQYF.

The chain links TRBV3-1 to TRBJ2-7, with TRBD2 as a possible D gene (5 bases). The V and J ends lost 4 bases and 0 bases respectively, with 16 bases between them. The CDR3 loop spans 16 amino acids. Germline loops: CDR1 LGHDT, CDR2 YNNKEL (reference sequence). CDR3 bases: TGTGCCAGCAGCCTCGACCCGGGGATGAGCTCCTACGAGCAGTACGTC. Translation gives CASSLDPGMSSYEQYV.

This clonotype was counted only a few times. The chain links TRBV20-1 to TRBJ1-2; TRBD1 might be the D (6 bases). Germline V gives CDR1 DFQATT, CDR2 SNEGSKA (reference sequence). The CDR3 loop spans 13 amino acids. V was clipped by 2 bases and J by 7 bases, with 14 bases between them. The CDR3: CSARPRGHTGYTF. The CDR3 nucleotides are TGCAGTGCTAGACCCAGGGGACACACTGGCTACACCTTC.

This clonotype came up many times. V is TRBV5-5 and J is TRBJ2-7; D is undetermined. The CDR3 consists of 15 residues. V lost 5 bases, J lost 0 bases, and 15 bases lay in between. CDR1 SGHKS and CDR2 YYEKEE come from the germline V gene (reference sequence). CDR3 in amino acids: CASRIGQESSYEQYV. CDR3 in DNA: TGTGCCAGCAGAATAGGGCAGGAGAGCTCCTACGAGCAGTACGTC.